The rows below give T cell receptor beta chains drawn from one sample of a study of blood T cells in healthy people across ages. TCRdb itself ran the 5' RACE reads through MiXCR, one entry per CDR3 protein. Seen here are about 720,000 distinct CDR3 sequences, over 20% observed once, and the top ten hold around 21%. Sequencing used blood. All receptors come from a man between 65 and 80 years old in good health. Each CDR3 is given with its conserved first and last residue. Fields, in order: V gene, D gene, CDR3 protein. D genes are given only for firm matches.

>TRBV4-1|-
CASSPTVIENYEQYF
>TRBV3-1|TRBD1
CASSPRDRNQPQHF
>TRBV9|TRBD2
CASSVEPSGREQFF
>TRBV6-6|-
CASSYSSGFNQPQHF
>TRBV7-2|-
CASSFGESGANVLTF
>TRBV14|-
CASSKPGPRRSYEQYF
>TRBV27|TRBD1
CASSRRDSEETQYF
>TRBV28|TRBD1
CASSRPPPGQGRPEAFF
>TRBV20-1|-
CSAKGGASTDTQYF
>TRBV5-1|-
CASRDERGPMDEQFF
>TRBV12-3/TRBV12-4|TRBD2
CASRVAGSLADTQYF
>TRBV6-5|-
CASSYFRGTNTGELFF
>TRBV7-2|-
CASSLGSTEKLFF
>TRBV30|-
CAWSVSWGSVEAFF
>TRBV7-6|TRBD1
CASSSSGGTGELFF
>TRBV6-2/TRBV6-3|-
CASNRPTGELFF
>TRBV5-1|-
CASGSGVGDTQYF
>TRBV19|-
CASSIEGTSTDTQYF
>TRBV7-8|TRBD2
CASSLGSSGDYEQYF
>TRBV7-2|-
CASSFRGRVSEKLFF
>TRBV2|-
CASSVLQNTEAFF
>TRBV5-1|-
CASSSQTYNEQFF
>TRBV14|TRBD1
CASSQGDRIGYTF
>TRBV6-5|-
CASSYSDHFPQYF
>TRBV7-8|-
CASSKGGPPKNIQYF
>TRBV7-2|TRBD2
CASSLAASGVTDTQYF
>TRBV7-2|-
CASRSVATNGKLFF
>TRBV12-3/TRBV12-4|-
CASSPSFGFQTEGYTF
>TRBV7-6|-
CASSETDWDTQYF
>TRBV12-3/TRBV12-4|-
CASSYYIGSYNEQFF
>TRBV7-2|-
CASSVDSYTEAFF
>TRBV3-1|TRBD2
CASAHVGGADTQYF
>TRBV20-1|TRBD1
CSAGITRQGFLVNGCTF
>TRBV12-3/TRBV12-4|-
CASSLKGATYEQYF
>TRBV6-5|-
CASSYGGNTEAFF
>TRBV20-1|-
CSASQAGSVYEQFF
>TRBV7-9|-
CASSLTQQDGELFF
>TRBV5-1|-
CASSVLTQGGAEAFF
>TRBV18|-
CASSPQATNEKLFF
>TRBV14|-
CASSQDGGVETQYF
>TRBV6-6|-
CASSYRRDTEAFF
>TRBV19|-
CASGGGRRSGDTQYF